This is a list of T cell receptor beta chains from one sample in a study of OX40 agonist ivuxolimab in advanced cancers. Profiling relied on immunoSEQ multiplex PCR, and the TCRdb table lists in-frame clones only, not all of them. The sample includes over 55,000 clones, roughly 90% of them seen just once. Specimen: CD4+ or CD8+ T cells sorted from blood, collected in a trial of the OX40 agonist ivuxolimab. The source is an adult with an advanced solid tumor such as melanoma, head and neck, liver or kidney cancer. CDR3s include the opening cysteine and the closing phenylalanine or tryptophan. Fields, in order: V gene, clone size, J gene, D gene, CDR3 DNA, CDR3 protein. D genes are given only for firm matches. Size is stated for part of the rows, as once, few or many counts, or as a class when the clone is expanded.

TRBV2	-	TRBJ1-6	-	TGTGCCAGCCGGGACGGATCGTATAATTCACCCCTCCACTTT	CASRDGSYNSPLHF
TRBV7-8	-	TRBJ2-7	-	TGTGCCAGCAGCTTTTCAGGGAGTGACGAGCAGTACTTC	CASSFSGSDEQYF
TRBV6-5	-	TRBJ1-6	-	TGTGCCAGCAGGCAGGCTAATTCACCCCTCCACTTT	CASRQANSPLHF
TRBV30	-	TRBJ1-1	TRBD1	TGTGCCTGGACCGCAGGACAGGGTCGGGGCACTGAAGCTTTCTTT	CAWTAGQGRGTEAFF
TRBV6-5	-	TRBJ1-6	TRBD1	TGTGCCAGCAGTGTCTGGGACAGGGACTCTTCACCCCTCCACTTT	CASSVWDRDSSPLHF
TRBV6-6	-	TRBJ2-5	-	TGTGCCAGCAGTTACTCGGGGACGGCAGAGACCCAGTACTTC	CASSYSGTAETQYF
TRBV7-2	-	TRBJ2-2	TRBD2	TGTGCCAGCAGCTTAGTTGCGGGGGGGAACACCGGGGAGCTGTTTTTT	CASSLVAGGNTGELFF
TRBV14	once	TRBJ1-2	-	TGTGCCAGCAGCCAAGCGGACAACTATGGCTACACCTTC	CASSQADNYGYTF
TRBV5-4	-	TRBJ2-3	-	TGTGCCAGCAGCTTGGATAATACAGATACGCAGTATTTT	CASSLDNTDTQYF
TRBV5-1	-	TRBJ2-5	TRBD2	TGCGCCAGCAGCCCGCGACTAGCGGGGGACCAAGAGACCCAGTACTTC	CASSPRLAGDQETQYF
TRBV19	-	TRBJ1-2	TRBD1	TGTGCCAGTAGTTGGACAGGGGCTAACTATGGCTACACCTTC	CASSWTGANYGYTF
TRBV14	-	TRBJ1-1	-	TGTGCCAGCAGCCAAGAGACAGGCCTTGAAGCTTTCTTT	CASSQETGLEAFF
TRBV18	-	TRBJ2-6	-	TGTGCCAGCTCACCACCAACCTACTCCTCTGGGGCCAACGTCCTGACTTTC	CASSPPTYSSGANVLTF
TRBV6-5	-	TRBJ1-2	TRBD1	TGTGCCAGCAGTGGGGACAGGGGGCAATTAACTGGCTACACCTTC	CASSGDRGQLTGYTF
TRBV27	few	TRBJ1-2	-	TGTGCCAGCAGTGAACGGATAGGGCTTCGTAACTATGGCTACACCTTC	CASSERIGLRNYGYTF
TRBV5-4	-	TRBJ1-2	-	TGTGCCAGCAGTCTCGGACGACGGGGCTACACCTTC	CASSLGRRGYTF
TRBV21-1	-	TRBJ1-2	-	TGTGCCAGCAGCAAAAGCCTACGGGGCCCCTACTATGGCTACACCTTC	CASSKSLRGPYYGYTF
TRBV30	-	TRBJ1-2	-	TGTGCCTGGAACCTGGAGACAGGCGCGTATGGCTACACCTTC	CAWNLETGAYGYTF
TRBV5-1	-	TRBJ2-3	-	TGCGCCAGCAGCTTAGGCGGTAGCACAGATACGCAGTATTTT	CASSLGGSTDTQYF
TRBV5-4	-	TRBJ1-2	TRBD1	TGTGCCAGCAGCTTGAACGCCGGACAGGTTAACTATGGCTACACCTTC	CASSLNAGQVNYGYTF
TRBV19	-	TRBJ1-6	-	TGTGCCAGTAGTAGCTGGGAGTATCGGAATTCACCCCTCCACTTT	CASSSWEYRNSPLHF
TRBV6-1	once	TRBJ1-5	-	TGTGCCAGCAGCCCCCCGGACGGACGTTATCAGCCCCAGCATTTT	CASSPPDGRYQPQHF
TRBV7-9	-	TRBJ2-1	-	TGTGCCAGCAGTCAACCCCCCGGGGGCAATGAGCAGTTCTTC	CASSQPPGGNEQFF
TRBV4-1	-	TRBJ1-1	-	TGCGCCAGCAGCCAAGATAGGTTGGCCATGAACACTGAAGCTTTCTTT	CASSQDRLAMNTEAFF
TRBV2	-	TRBJ2-3	TRBD2	TGTGCCAGCAGTACCCCCCCGGGGGGCGGGGGGGCCGGTACAGATACGCAGTATTTT	CASSTPPGGGGAGTDTQYF
TRBV6-1	-	TRBJ2-1	TRBD1	TGTGCCAGCAGTGAATCGGGACAGCAGCAGTTCTTC	CASSESGQQQFF
TRBV5-4	-	TRBJ1-1	-	TGTGCCAGCAGCTCTTACAGGGACGGGAACACTGAAGCTTTCTTT	CASSSYRDGNTEAFF
TRBV6-5	-	TRBJ2-3	-	TGTGCCAGCAGGCCCTCAGGGGTTAGGACAGATACGCAGTATTTT	CASRPSGVRTDTQYF